Below, one TCR beta chain is given with its context. Its antigen is as yet unknown. This entry is derived from a study of blood T cells in healthy people across ages. Study findings and constraints: When set beside aged donors, long-lived donors presented more naive CD4+ cells and higher diversity.

Alongside a J-beta primer mix, a sample-barcoded 5' primer served in a second PCR lasting roughly 7 to 11 cycles. TCRdb called the 5' RACE reads again in MiXCR, with one record for every CDR3 protein. Of around 990,000 distinct CDR3 sequences in the sample, 20% to 25% were seen once. Germline V gene data show CDR1 as MDHEN and CDR2 as SYDVKM. The CDR3 is 15 residues long. Trimming took 6 bases from V and 3 from J; bases not matched to a gene: 7. The sample was also linked to a second study, of T cells of mothers and their children. Per that study: Second-PCR amplification with M1S added sample barcodes and 2-4 random nucleotides.

This sequence joins TRBV28 and TRBJ2-1; 8 nucleotides line up with TRBD2. The source of this sequence is a girl between 2 and 10 years old in good health. Sequenced material: blood. The CDR3 DNA sequence: TGTGCCAGCAGCCCTAGCGGGCTTCACTACAATGAGCAGTTCTTC. Amino acid sequence: CASSPSGLHYNEQFF.